This T cell receptor (beta chain) was sequenced for a study of Graves' ophthalmopathy and Graves' hyperthyroidism. This clonotype has at least ten counts. CDR3 length: 15 residues. The germline gives CDR1 SGDLS, CDR2 YYNGEE. The V end was cut by 3 bases, the J end by 4 bases, with 16 bases between. RNA transcripts served as template for amplifying TCR beta CDR3 sequences. Following a first-round RT-PCR that used HTBI primers, a second-round multiplex PCR was carried out. TCRdb passed the multiplex PCR reads through MiXCR, listing each CDR3 protein once. The sample has over 500,000 distinct CDR3 sequences, about 20% seen once; the top ten hold approximately 6.9%.

The V and J genes are TRBV9 and TRBJ2-5; D gene uncertain. The clonotype originates from a woman aged 18-30 years with stable Graves' hyperthyroidism. Some clones in this sample may be carry-over from other donors' samples. The sequencing sample was made of peripheral blood. Here the CDR3 DNA reads TGTGCCAGCAGCGACTCCAAAGATATTAGAGAGACCCAGTACTTC. It is translated as CASSDSKDIRETQYF.